The next 19 T cell receptor beta chains were all read from a single sample in a study of shared clonotypes between healthy human individuals. Produced via immunoSEQ multiplex PCR; TCRdb's table is partial and in-frame only. Here the sample spans about 1.4 million clones, around 95% being singletons. Sequenced sample: naive CD4+ T cells sorted from blood. Described subset: CD45RA+ positively selected. The receptor set was obtained from a man aged 25-40 years in good health.

The chain combines TRBV18 with TRBJ2-2; perhaps TRBD1 as D (6 bases). The CDR3 covers 16 residues. V shed 3 bases and J shed 3 bases, with 14 bases lying between them. CDR1 and CDR2 from the germline V gene are KGHSH and LQKENI. In DNA, the CDR3 is TGTGCCAGCTCACCGGGGACAACAGGGTACACCGGGGAGCTGTTTTTT. This codes for CASSPGTTGYTGELFF.

The chain employs TRBV5-4 and TRBJ1-1, with 12 bases lining up with TRBD1. CDR3 length equals 18 residues. V was clipped by 4 bases and J by 4 bases; unmatched bases: 14. Germline CDR1 is SGHNT and CDR2 is YYREEE (reference sequence). The CDR3 reads CASSAPRDRGPRGTEAFF. CDR3 nucleotide sequence: TGTGCCAGCAGCGCCCCCCGGGACAGGGGGCCACGGGGCACTGAAGCTTTCTTT.

This clone appeared a single time. This rearrangement joins TRBV27 to TRBJ1-5, with a tentative D call TRBD1 (6 bases). Between the trimmed V and J ends, which lost 4 bases and 4 bases, there was a span of 14 bases. CDR3 length: 15 amino acids. CDR1 is MNHEY, CDR2 SMNVEV, per germline (reference sequence). CDR3 loop: CASSSRGGLNQPQHF. The CDR3 DNA is TGTGCCAGCAGTTCCCGAGGGGGGTTGAATCAGCCCCAGCATTTT.

The J gene is TRBJ2-7, the V gene TRBV28; TRBD2 aligns across 8 bases. CDR3 length: 15 residues. With V trimmed by 3 bases and J by 2 bases, 6 bases remained unmatched. CDR1 is MDHEN, CDR2 SYDVKM, per germline. The CDR3 DNA is TGTGCCAGCAGTTTGGTCGGGAGGGCCACCTACGAGCAGTACTTC. It yields the protein CASSLVGRATYEQYF.

This chain uses TRBV28 with TRBJ2-7; 8 bases align to TRBD1. The V and J ends lost 5 bases and 0 bases, in that order; junction bases with no gene match: 33. In germline, CDR1 is MDHEN, CDR2 SYDVKM. CDR3 length: 24 amino acids. The CDR3 region is CASSTTFRGRQDSPHLRSSYEQYF. DNA of the CDR3: TGTGCCAGCAGTACCACCTTCAGGGGGCGGCAGGACAGCCCCCACCTTAGGAGCTCCTACGAGCAGTACTTC. The full variable domain, with the rest looked up from reference TRBV28 and TRBJ2-7, is DVKVTQSSRYLVKRTGEKVFLECVQDMDHENMFWYRQDPGLGLRLIYFSYDVKMKEKGDIPEGYSVSREKKERFSLILESASTNQTSMYLCASSTTFRGRQDSPHLRSSYEQYFGPGTRLTVT.

The chain uses TRBV10-3 and TRBJ1-1; D unclear. Trimming removed 0 bases at V and 3 bases at J, with 11 bases between. CDR3 length: 15 amino acids. Germline CDR1 and CDR2: ENHRY and SYGVKD. The CDR3 region is CAISESAVGYTEAFF. The CDR3 nucleotides read TGTGCCATCAGTGAGTCGGCAGTAGGGTACACTGAAGCTTTCTTT.

The chain uses TRBV19 and TRBJ1-1; D perhaps matches TRBD1 (5 bases). The germline V and J ends were trimmed by 10 bases and 8 bases, with 17 bases remaining between them. Germline CDR1 and CDR2: LNHDA and SQIVND (reference sequence). The CDR3 extends over 12 amino acids. The CDR3 bases are TGTGCCACCCGGGACCTTATAGGGGAAGCTTTCTTT. Its protein product is CATRDLIGEAFF.

This clone was observed a single time. The chain combines TRBV5-5 with TRBJ1-2, with D hard to call. This CDR3 comprises 15 residues. Trimming pared 1 base from V and 3 bases from J, leaving 13 bases between. CDR1 is SGHKS and CDR2 is YYEKEE in the germline V gene (reference sequence). CDR3 DNA sequence: TGTGCCAGCAGCTTGTTTTCTCTCTGGGACTATGGCTACACCTTC. As protein: CASSLFSLWDYGYTF.

The table lists this clone with a count of one. Here the CDR3 DNA reads TGTGCCAGCTCACCAAACAGGGGATCCGAGACCCAGTACTTC. This codes for CASSPNRGSETQYF. The chain carries TRBV18 and TRBJ2-5; TRBD1 matches 7 bases. Looked up from germline, CDR1 is KGHSH and CDR2 is LQKENI. The V gene end was trimmed by 2 bases and the J gene end by 5 bases; junction bases not matched to a gene: 5. CDR3 length: 14 amino acids.

This rearrangement joins TRBV6-5 to TRBJ2-1; D perhaps matches TRBD1 (6 bases). Per the germline V gene, CDR1 is MNHEY and CDR2 is SVGAGI. The CDR3 consists of 16 residues. Trimming left V 2 bases short and J 8 bases short, with 19 bases between. CDR3 region: CASSYAQGKTVHEQFF. The CDR3 nucleotides read TGTGCCAGCAGTTACGCGCAGGGGAAGACGGTCCATGAGCAGTTCTTC.

This chain connects TRBV9 to TRBJ2-1, with D maybe TRBD1 (6 bases). Looked up from germline, CDR1 is SGDLS and CDR2 is YYNGEE. Trimming took 0 bases from V and 9 from J, leaving 13 bases between them. This CDR3 has 14 residues. This CDR3 reads CASSVGQVRGEQFF. The CDR3 DNA reads TGTGCCAGCAGCGTAGGACAGGTTAGAGGTGAGCAGTTCTTC.

The chain couples TRBV6-5 to TRBJ2-7; 7 bases match TRBD2. The junction had 12 bases not matched to a gene; V was cut back by 7 bases and J by 3 bases. The CDR3 is made up of 15 amino acids. Germline CDR1 is MNHEY and CDR2 is SVGAGI. The CDR3 DNA sequence: TGTGCCAGCAAAACCTTCCCGGGACTACTCTACGAGCAGTACTTC. Its protein is CASKTFPGLLYEQYF.

The chain recombines TRBV7-9 with TRBJ2-1; D could derive from TRBD1 or TRBD2 (6 bases each). Between the trimmed V and J ends, which lost 4 bases and 3 bases, there was a span of 13 bases. Germline CDR1 SEHNR, CDR2 FQNEAQ (reference sequence). The CDR3 covers 15 residues. The CDR3 region is CASSWGDKLYNEQFF. The CDR3 DNA follows: TGTGCCAGCAGCTGGGGGGACAAGCTCTACAATGAGCAGTTCTTC.

This chain joins TRBV5-6 and TRBJ2-7; 7 nucleotides line up with TRBD1. Germline V gives CDR1 SGHDT, CDR2 YYEEEE. V lost 3 bases, J lost 9 bases, and 15 bases stayed unmatched. The CDR3 has 15 amino acids. The CDR3 here is CASSSRQGSVFGQYF. For the CDR3, the DNA is TGTGCCAGCAGCTCCCGACAGGGTAGTGTATTCGGGCAGTACTTC.

The V call is TRBV7-2, the J call TRBJ2-1, with TRBD2 identical over 7 bases. V gave up 4 bases and J gave up 7 bases; unmatched junction bases: 16. CDR1 and CDR2 (germline): SGHTA, FQGNSA. The CDR3 totals 17 residues. CDR3 amino acids: CASSYHLSGRKGNEQFF. The CDR3 DNA sequence: TGTGCCAGCAGCTACCATCTATCCGGGAGGAAGGGTAATGAGCAGTTCTTC.

The genes are TRBV11-2 and TRBJ1-2; D not certain. With 0 bases removed from V and 5 bases from J, the gap between germline ends came to 7 bases. CDR3 length: 13 amino acids. In germline, CDR1 is SGHAT, CDR2 FQNNGV. This CDR3 reads CASSLEWAYGYTF. CDR3 sequence (DNA): TGTGCCAGCAGCTTAGAATGGGCTTATGGCTACACCTTC.

The chain joins TRBV14 to TRBJ1-1; D unclear. CDR3 length equals 15 residues. Germline V lookup: CDR1 SGHDN, CDR2 FVKESK. The germline V and J ends were trimmed by 4 bases and 1 base, with 13 bases remaining between them. The CDR3 DNA reads as TGTGCCAGCAGCCCCATGTTACTAGCGAACACTGAAGCTTTCTTT. Its protein is CASSPMLLANTEAFF.

A note on this clone: The sample carries other DNA sequences with the same CDR3. The V call is TRBV5-4, the J call TRBJ2-7; either TRBD1 or TRBD2 may supply D (5 bases each). Trimming pared 0 bases from V and 0 bases from J, leaving 10 bases between. Germline CDR1 SGHNT, CDR2 YYREEE (reference sequence). This CDR3 has 15 residues. CDR3 region: CASSLDSGSSYEQYF. The CDR3 coding sequence is TGTGCCAGCAGCTTGGACTCAGGGAGCTCCTACGAGCAGTACTTC.

V and J are TRBV7-9 and TRBJ2-1; 10 bases are a match to TRBD2. The CDR3 loop spans 15 amino acids. With 0 bases clipped from V and 4 bases from J, the junction kept 0 bases outside the gene matches. Germline V gene lookup returns CDR1 SEHNR and CDR2 FQNEAQ (reference sequence). CDR3 sequence: CASSLAGLAYNEQFF. The CDR3 DNA reads as TGTGCCAGCAGCTTAGCGGGACTAGCGTACAATGAGCAGTTCTTC.